These 22 T cell receptor beta chains originate from one sample sequenced in a study of beta chain features in type 1 diabetes. Since all of the isolated RNA was reverse transcribed, expressed TCRB transcripts were what got sequenced. Assay: immunoSEQ multiplex PCR; the TCRdb copy retains only in-frame clones and omits some. Of about 350,000 clones listed, around a fifth are singletons. Sequenced: naive CD4+ T cells from blood. These receptors all stem from a young woman in good health.

This clone was picked up a small number of times. This chain connects TRBV28 to TRBJ1-2; D uncertain. The germline V gene has CDR1 MDHEN and CDR2 SYDVKM. Trimming took 4 bases from V and 5 from J, leaving 8 bases between them. This CDR3 is 12 amino acids long. CDR3: CASSSRGYGYTF. DNA for the CDR3: TGTGCCAGCAGTTCGCGGGGATATGGCTACACCTTC.

The chain recombines TRBV6-5 with TRBJ1-2, with D perhaps matching TRBD1 (6 bases). Looked up from germline, CDR1 is MNHEY and CDR2 is SVGAGI. This CDR3 spans 14 amino acids. V lost 6 bases, J lost 3 bases, and 14 bases lay in between. The CDR3 bases are TGTGCCAGCAGAGAGACAGGCCATGACTATGGCTACACCTTC. Protein sequence: CASRETGHDYGYTF.

A few counts support this clone. The genes are TRBV6-5 and TRBJ1-2, with 10 bases lining up with TRBD1. This CDR3 contains 15 residues. The V segment lost 0 bases and the J segment 7 bases; nucleotides outside the gene matches: 5. CDR1 and CDR2 (germline): MNHEY, SVGAGI. The CDR3, as DNA: TGTGCCAGCAGTTACTCTATCGGACAGGGGGTTGGCTACACCTTC. Translated: CASSYSIGQGVGYTF.

A few counts support this clone. V usage is TRBV7-6 and J usage is TRBJ1-5; 10 bases match TRBD1. This CDR3 contains 14 residues. V lost 4 bases and J lost 7; bases outside the gene matches: 4. The germline V gene has CDR1 SGHVS and CDR2 FNYEAQ. CDR3 sequence: CASSSGTGAQPQHF. The CDR3 DNA is TGTGCCAGCAGCTCCGGGACAGGGGCCCAGCCCCAGCATTTT.

A few counts support this clone. The rearrangement joins TRBV9 to TRBJ2-1; 7 positions agree with TRBD1. Germline CDR1 and CDR2: SGDLS and YYNGEE. V dropped 4 bases and J dropped 0; count of bases not matched to a gene: 7. The CDR3 is 16 residues long. CDR3 sequence (DNA): TGTGCCAGCAGCTACTCCGGGACAGTCTCCTACAATGAGCAGTTCTTC. This gives the protein CASSYSGTVSYNEQFF.

V and J are TRBV4-3 and TRBJ2-7, with no clear D. V was pared by 0 bases and J by 3 bases, with 6 bases between. The CDR3 totals 13 residues. CDR1 and CDR2 (germline): LGHNA, YSLEER. The chain's CDR3 is CASSQDLSYEQYF. CDR3 in DNA: TGCGCCAGCAGCCAAGACCTCAGCTACGAGCAGTACTTC.

J is TRBJ2-1 and V is TRBV19, with TRBD2 identical over 7 bases. This CDR3 is 14 amino acids long. With V trimmed by 5 bases and J by 2 bases, 3 bases remained unmatched. Germline loops: CDR1 LNHDA, CDR2 SQIVND (reference sequence). CDR3 loop: CASSPSGTYNEQFF. In DNA, the CDR3 is TGTGCCAGTAGTCCTAGCGGAACCTACAATGAGCAGTTCTTC. Filled out from reference TRBV19 and TRBJ2-1, the complete variable domain reads DGGITQSPKYLFRKEGQNVTLSCEQNLNHDAMYWYRQDPGQGLRLIYYSQIVNDFQKGDIAEGYSVSREKKESFPLTVTSAQKNPTAFYLCASSPSGTYNEQFFGPGTRLTVL.

J is TRBJ1-1 and V is TRBV5-8; D may be TRBD1 (5 bases). The CDR3 loop spans 15 amino acids. Germline-derived CDR1 and CDR2 are SGHTS and YDEGEE. The V and J ends lost 5 bases and 2 bases respectively, with 16 bases between them. This CDR3 reads CASRYSGFYNTEAFF. The CDR3 region has the DNA TGTGCCAGCAGATACTCAGGGTTTTATAACACTGAAGCTTTCTTT.

The sample holds a few counts of this clone. The gene calls are TRBV30 and TRBJ1-2; 7 bases match TRBD1. Germline V lookup: CDR1 GTSNPN, CDR2 SVGIG (reference sequence). J gave up 4 bases and V 1 base, and 6 bases lay outside the gene matches. CDR3 length equals 14 residues. The CDR3 sequence is CAWSADRRSYGYTF. The CDR3 DNA reads as TGTGCCTGGAGTGCGGACAGGAGATCCTATGGCTACACCTTC.

The rearrangement joins TRBV11-2 to TRBJ2-5; no clear D. Between the trimmed V and J ends, which lost 1 base and 2 bases, there was a span of 8 bases. This CDR3 comprises 14 residues. Germline V gene data show CDR1 as SGHAT and CDR2 as FQNNGV. CDR3 region: CASSLGALQETQYF. The CDR3 region has the DNA TGTGCCAGCAGCTTAGGAGCGCTACAAGAGACCCAGTACTTC.

The J gene is TRBJ2-2, the V gene TRBV4-1, with 7 bases aligning to TRBD1. Germline CDR1 is MGHRA and CDR2 is YSYEKL. After removal of 0 bases from V and 2 bases from J, the junction contained 3 bases not matched to a gene. The CDR3 totals 16 residues. In nucleotides, the CDR3 is TGCGCCAGCAGCCAAGATTACAGGGGAAACACCGGGGAGCTGTTTTTT. As protein: CASSQDYRGNTGELFF.

The V gene is TRBV7-2, the J gene TRBJ1-6, with 7 bases identical to TRBD1. V dropped 2 bases and J dropped 5; count of bases not matched to a gene: 3. CDR3 size: 15 residues. The germline V gene encodes CDR1 SGHTA and CDR2 FQGNSA. The CDR3 is CASSLPGGHNSPLHF. As DNA, the CDR3 is TGTGCCAGCAGCTTACCAGGGGGTCATAATTCACCCCTCCACTTT.

This chain joins TRBV7-9 and TRBJ2-7, with D possibly being TRBD2 (5 bases). The V end lost 6 bases, the J end lost 4 bases, and 16 bases lay between the germline ends. The CDR3 is 14 residues long. Germline CDR1 and CDR2: SEHNR and FQNEAQ (reference sequence). The CDR3 loop reads CASRQSLAGYEQYF. Written as DNA, the CDR3 is TGTGCCAGCAGGCAATCACTTGCGGGTTACGAGCAGTACTTC.

The chain links TRBV18 to TRBJ2-5; 12 bases align to TRBD2. V was clipped by 4 bases and J by 5 bases; unmatched bases: 11. This CDR3 spans 17 amino acids. Germline lookup yields CDR1 KGHSH and CDR2 LQKENI. The CDR3 DNA is TGTGCCAGCTCACTACAGACTAGCGGGAGACTTGCGGAGACCCAGTACTTC. This codes for CASSLQTSGRLAETQYF.

This clone was detected a few times. The chain employs TRBV9 and TRBJ2-1; D is perhaps TRBD1 (6 bases). Germline loops: CDR1 SGDLS, CDR2 YYNGEE. CDR3 length: 14 residues. Trimming left V 4 bases short and J 10 bases short, with 18 bases between. CDR3 nucleotides: TGTGCCAGCAGCCTACTAAGTGGGACACCCGAGCAGTTCTTC. Its translation is CASSLLSGTPEQFF.

A remark on this clone: Additional DNA sequences in this sample encode the identical CDR3. The V and J genes are TRBV9 and TRBJ2-1; weak D call: TRBD2 (5 bases). The CDR3 consists of 15 residues. Germline V CDR1 and CDR2: SGDLS, YYNGEE. Trimming cost V 0 bases and J 0 bases, with 7 bases left between them. CDR3 protein: CASSVVGSSYNEQFF. As DNA, the CDR3 is TGTGCCAGCAGCGTAGTAGGGAGCTCCTACAATGAGCAGTTCTTC.

The chain combines TRBV18 with TRBJ1-1, with D possibly being TRBD1 (6 bases). V was clipped by 3 bases and J by 5 bases, with 16 bases between them. This CDR3 spans 15 amino acids. Germline V gives CDR1 KGHSH, CDR2 LQKENI. The CDR3 sequence is CASSPLGGTGTEAFF. The CDR3 DNA reads as TGTGCCAGCTCACCCCTAGGGGGTACGGGGACTGAAGCTTTCTTT.

This clone was recorded a few times. The J gene is TRBJ1-1, the V gene TRBV18, with D unresolved. CDR3 length: 14 residues. V was shortened by 1 base and J by 0 bases, with 6 bases between the two germline ends. The germline V gene encodes CDR1 KGHSH and CDR2 LQKENI. CDR3 amino acids: CASSPQRMNTEAFF. CDR3 coding DNA: TGTGCCAGCTCACCACAGAGAATGAACACTGAAGCTTTCTTT.

In this sample, this clone turned up a few times. The rearrangement joins TRBV19 to TRBJ2-3, with 10 positions matching TRBD2. V gave up 6 bases and J gave up 2 bases; unmatched junction bases: 8. The germline gives CDR1 LNHDA, CDR2 SQIVND (reference sequence). This CDR3 is built from 16 residues. CDR3 sequence (DNA): TGTGCCAGTAGCCCACAGACTAGCGGGCTCACAGATACGCAGTATTTT. Translation gives CASSPQTSGLTDTQYF.

The V and J genes are TRBV28 and TRBJ2-7, with 7 bases that match TRBD1. V was clipped by 4 bases and J by 1 base; unmatched bases: 1. The CDR3 consists of 13 residues. Germline loops: CDR1 MDHEN, CDR2 SYDVKM. CDR3 protein: CASSSGQSYEQYF. As DNA, the CDR3 is TGTGCCAGCAGTTCGGGACAGTCCTACGAGCAGTACTTC.

The J gene is TRBJ2-1, the V gene TRBV10-3; the D gene is possibly TRBD2 (6 bases). The CDR3 consists of 17 residues. Trimming removed 0 bases from V and 2 bases from J, with 14 bases in between. In germline, CDR1 is ENHRY, CDR2 SYGVKD. The CDR3, as DNA: TGTGCCATCAGTGAGTCGGCCGGGACTGTCACCTACAATGAGCAGTTCTTC. This gives the protein CAISESAGTVTYNEQFF.

This rearrangement joins TRBV28 to TRBJ2-3; 8 bases map to TRBD1. J lost 5 bases, V lost 6 bases, and 4 bases had no gene match. Germline CDR1 and CDR2: MDHEN and SYDVKM. This CDR3 region has 13 residues. CDR3 nucleotide sequence: TGTGCCAGCAGATTGACAGGGGAAGATACGCAGTATTTT. Amino acid sequence: CASRLTGEDTQYF.